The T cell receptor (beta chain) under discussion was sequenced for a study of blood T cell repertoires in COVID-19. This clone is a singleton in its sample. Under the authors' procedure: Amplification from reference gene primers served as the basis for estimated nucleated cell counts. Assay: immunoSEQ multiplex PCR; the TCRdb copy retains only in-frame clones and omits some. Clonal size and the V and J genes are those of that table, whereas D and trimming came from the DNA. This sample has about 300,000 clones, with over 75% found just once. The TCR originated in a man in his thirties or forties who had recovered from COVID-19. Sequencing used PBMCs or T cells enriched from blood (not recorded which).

CDR3 sequence reads: CASSPPGGEQYF. In nucleotides, the CDR3 is TGTGCCAGCTCACCGCCGGGAGGGGAGCAGTACTTC. The chain has TRBV18 and TRBJ2-7; 8 positions agree with TRBD2. CDR1 and CDR2 from the germline V gene are KGHSH and LQKENI. The CDR3 is made up of 12 amino acids. With V trimmed by 3 bases and J by 7 bases, 2 bases remained unmatched.